The T cell receptor beta chain described here comes from a study of cytotoxic CD8 clonotypes in ibrutinib-treated CLL. Overall study: Mean productive templates were 255,043; mean productive rearrangements were about 90,000.

Only in-frame clones appear in the TCRdb table, and some are missing; sequencing was by immunoSEQ multiplex PCR. The sample consists of some 120,000 clones, approximately 80% of them appearing once. As regards this clone: As yet, its antigen is unknown.

From germline, CDR1 is SGHTA and CDR2 FQGNSA. The CDR3 has 18 residues. With 3 bases removed from V and 0 bases from J, the gap between germline ends came to 17 bases. Overall study results and limits: Sustained-remission and progressing patients had different sampling times. Public clonotypes, found uncommonly, either contracted or stayed stable on treatment.

Sample: PBMCs, taken after 24 months of ibrutinib treatment. The TCR was taken from a human donor with chronic lymphocytic leukemia. The V gene is TRBV7-2, the J gene TRBJ2-2; D is possibly TRBD2 (6 bases). The CDR3 sequence: CASSLTLWWGANTGELFF. The DNA for the CDR3 is TGTGCCAGCAGCTTGACCCTTTGGTGGGGGGCGAACACCGGGGAGCTGTTTTTT.